The rows below give T cell receptor beta chains drawn from one sample of a study of T cell repertoires in cytomegalovirus infection. Which antigens these TCRs recognize remains unknown. MiXCR was run by TCRdb on the reads, yielding one entry per CDR3 protein. The table shows about 920,000 distinct CDR3 sequences, with about a third occurring only once. The specimen comprised cultured CD8+ T cells from PBMCs, sampled from culture after CMV antigen stimulation. The receptors originated from a human donor in good health (CMV status not recorded). Some clones in this sample may be carry-over from other donors' samples. The CDR3 runs from the conserved cysteine through the conserved F or W. The D gene is left open where the match is weak. For some rows the clone size is stated as once, few or many, or as a class when expanded; others skip it.

j_call v_call clone_size cdr3_length d_call cdr3_nt cdr3_aa
TRBJ2-3 TRBV10-3 NA 12 NA TGTGCCATCAGTGCTGAAGCAGATACGCAGTATTTT CAISAEADTQYF
TRBJ2-5 TRBV6-5 NA 15 TRBD2 TGTGCCAGCACCCAACTAGCGGGGGGGACAGAGACCCAGTACTTC CASTQLAGGTETQYF
TRBJ2-7 TRBV10-3 NA 14 NA TGTACCATCCTCGCCGGGACACAGACCTACGAGCAGTACTTC CTILAGTQTYEQYF
TRBJ2-2 TRBV2 NA 18 TRBD2 TGTGCCAGCAGTGCAGGACTAGCGGGGGAAATTGGCACCGGGGAGCTGTTTTTT CASSAGLAGEIGTGELFF
TRBJ2-7 TRBV7-9 NA 14 NA TGTGCCAGCAGAGAAATGGACAGAGGGTACGAGCAGTACTTC CASREMDRGYEQYF
TRBJ1-2 TRBV19 NA 14 NA TGTGCCAGTAGCCCGGGACATAGCGAGTATGGCTACACCTTC CASSPGHSEYGYTF
TRBJ2-1 TRBV7-9 few 16 TRBD1 TGTGCCAGCAGCGAAGGACAGGGGATGGGAAACAATGAGCAGTTCTTC CASSEGQGMGNNEQFF
TRBJ2-1 TRBV7-6 NA 13 NA TGTGCCAGCAGCCCGGAACTAGCACGTGAGCAGTTCTTC CASSPELAREQFF
TRBJ1-2 TRBV19 NA 15 TRBD1 TGTGCCAGTAGTCCAAGACAGGGGGCATTCTATGGCTACACCTTC CASSPRQGAFYGYTF
TRBJ2-3 TRBV7-8 few 15 NA TGTGCCAGCACCTTAGCGGCTAGCGATCGGGATACGCAGTATTTT CASTLAASDRDTQYF
TRBJ1-2 TRBV5-4 many 14 TRBD1 TGTGCCAGCAGCTTGGTGGGGGACAGTTCCCCGGGGACCTTC CASSLVGDSSPGTF
TRBJ1-1 TRBV6-2/TRBV6-3 few 13 NA TGTGCCAGCAGTTACGGAGATTATACTGAAGCTTTCTTT CASSYGDYTEAFF
TRBJ1-1 TRBV6-1 NA 15 TRBD1 TGTGCCAGCAGTGAAGTAGAGGGGGCGAACACTGAAGCTTTCTTT CASSEVEGANTEAFF
TRBJ2-1 TRBV28 many 19 NA TGTGCCAGCAGTTTATGGGGCAGGGCGATGCAACTATGGGGCAATGAGCAGTTCTTC CASSLWGRAMQLWGNEQFF
TRBJ2-7 TRBV7-6 few 16 TRBD1 TGTGCCAGCAGCTTACTCAGTGGACAGGGGGCCTACGAGCAGTACTTC CASSLLSGQGAYEQYF
TRBJ1-1 TRBV2 few 14 NA TGTGCCAGCAGGGGAACACAGCAGAACACTGAAGCTTTCTTT CASRGTQQNTEAFF
TRBJ1-2 TRBV20-1 few 17 TRBD1 TGCAGTGCTACGGAGACAGACAGGGCTCATTTCGTGGGTGGCTACACCTTC CSATETDRAHFVGGYTF
TRBJ1-6 TRBV12-3/TRBV12-4 few 14 NA TGTGCCAGCAGGGCAGGGATTTATAATTCACCCCTCCACTTT CASRAGIYNSPLHF
TRBJ2-3 TRBV18 NA 16 NA TGTGCCAGCTCACCATGGGGGGTTAAGAGGACAGATACGCAGTATTTT CASSPWGVKRTDTQYF
TRBJ2-4 TRBV5-1 NA 21 TRBD1 TGCGCCAGCAGCACCCCCGGGACAGGGGTCTCCACACGAGAAGCCAAAAACATTCAGTACTTC CASSTPGTGVSTREAKNIQYF
TRBJ2-1 TRBV19 NA 12 NA TGTGCCAGTAGTATGGGGGTTGATGAGCAGTTCTTC CASSMGVDEQFF
TRBJ1-2 TRBV19 NA 11 NA TGTGCCACCTTGACAGCCCCCGGCTACACCTTC CATLTAPGYTF
TRBJ1-3 TRBV7-9 many 17 NA TGTGCCAGCAGCTTAATCCGGGCATCGTCTTCTGGAAACACCATATATTTT CASSLIRASSSGNTIYF
TRBJ1-2 TRBV19 NA 15 TRBD1 TGTGCCAGTAGCACCCGGGACAGTGGCTCCTTTGGTTACACCTTC CASSTRDSGSFGYTF
TRBJ2-2 TRBV6-2/TRBV6-3 few 15 NA TGTGCCAGCAGTTACACCCGGGTGAACACCGGGGAGCTGTTTTTT CASSYTRVNTGELFF
TRBJ2-6 TRBV7-2 many 15 NA TGTGCCAGCACCCTAACCGGGTCTGGGGCCAACGTCCTGACTTTC CASTLTGSGANVLTF
TRBJ2-1 TRBV19 few 11 NA TGTGCCAGTACCTCCTGGGATGAGCAGTTCTTC CASTSWDEQFF
TRBJ2-1 TRBV11-3 few 17 NA TGTGCCAGCAGCTTAGTTGGCTCAGGGGTCTCCTTGGGGGAGCAGTTCTTC CASSLVGSGVSLGEQFF
TRBJ2-1 TRBV9 few 15 TRBD2 TGTGCCAGCAGCGGTAGCGGGGTAGCCTACAATGAGCAGTTCTTC CASSGSGVAYNEQFF
TRBJ2-3 TRBV10-3 NA 19 TRBD2 TGTGCCATCAGTGGCGAAATACAGCAGCCGGGGGGTCCCACAGATACGCAGTATTTT CAISGEIQQPGGPTDTQYF
TRBJ2-1 TRBV7-2 many 15 NA TGTGCCAGCAGCCCAGATGCGGGGTCCTACAATGAGCAGTTCTTC CASSPDAGSYNEQFF
TRBJ2-3 TRBV6-6 NA 15 NA TGTGCCAGCAGTTTTAAAAGCGCTTACACAGATACGCAGTATTTT CASSFKSAYTDTQYF
TRBJ1-6 TRBV2 NA 13 NA TGTGCCAGCAGAGGGGGGATCAATTCACCCCTCCACTTT CASRGGINSPLHF
TRBJ1-2 TRBV5-6 NA 13 NA TGTGCCAGCAGCTTAGACGGGACGGATGGCTACACCTTC CASSLDGTDGYTF
TRBJ1-5 TRBV10-3 few 16 TRBD1 TGTGCCATCGGGGACAGGGACCCCTATAGCAATCAGCCCCAGCATTTT CAIGDRDPYSNQPQHF
TRBJ2-1 TRBV28 few 14 NA TGTGCCAGCAGTTTCCGGGGGCTCTACAATGAGCAGTTCTTC CASSFRGLYNEQFF
TRBJ2-7 TRBV15 few 16 TRBD1 TGTGCCACCAGCGGCTGGACAGGGGCTGAATCCTACGAGCAGTACTTC CATSGWTGAESYEQYF
TRBJ2-1 TRBV11-2 few 14 NA TGTGCCAGCAGCCCCATCCCGTCAGGAGGTGAGCAGTTCTTC CASSPIPSGGEQFF
TRBJ2-7 TRBV20-1 few 13 NA TGCAGTGCTACCTCCGAGGACTCCTACGAGCAGTACTTC CSATSEDSYEQYF
TRBJ1-1 TRBV27 NA 18 TRBD1 TGTGCCAGCAGTTTAAAAGGGACAGGAGCTACGATGAACACTGAAGCTTTCTTT CASSLKGTGATMNTEAFF
TRBJ1-4 TRBV2 NA 14 NA TGTGCCAGCAGTGAAGTCCGGCTCAGTGAAAAACTGTTTTTT CASSEVRLSEKLFF
TRBJ1-1 TRBV7-3 few 16 NA TGTGCCAGCAGTCCTGGACCTTGGGGAGTTGGCACTGAAGCTTTCTTT CASSPGPWGVGTEAFF